This TCR beta chain was found in a study of shared clonotypes between healthy human individuals. In the source study's methods: Junction-only sequences without quality scores came from ImmunoSEQ, so filtering differed. Profiled with immunoSEQ multiplex PCR; TCRdb holds only in-frame clones, not every one. That table supplies the V and J calls and clone size; D and trimming were determined from the DNA. The sample includes 2 million to 2.5 million clones, 80% to 95% seen only once; the top ten take more than 0.35%. Notes on the study in general: Large sequencing depth failed to make sorted-subset sequencing complete, rarefaction showed.

Trimming pared 5 bases from V and 6 bases from J, leaving 10 bases between. The germline V gene encodes CDR1 LNHDA and CDR2 SQIVND (reference sequence). This CDR3 has 12 residues. On this clone itself: Its antigen remains unidentified.

The V call is TRBV19, the J call TRBJ1-2; a weak D match, TRBD1 (6 bases). The sequenced material came from naive CD4+ T cells from PBMCs. Subset meaning: CD45RA+ positively selected. The clonotype originates from a man aged 18 to 29 in good health. Some clones in this sample may be carry-over from other donors' samples. The CDR3 protein is CASSVHRDGYTF. The CDR3 DNA reads as TGTGCCAGTAGTGTACACAGGGATGGCTACACCTTC.